The clone carrying this TCR beta chain was observed a few times. Its antigen remains unknown. This entry is derived from a study of T-cell reconstitution after alpha-beta-depleted transplantation in children. Unique molecular identifiers featured in how the TCRbeta library was prepared. A single record per CDR3 protein comes from TCRdb applying MiXCR to the PCR reads. The sample yields 800,000 to 1,000,000 distinct CDR3 sequences, 25% to 35% seen once. Study outcomes and limitations: In some patients, recipient T cells and intrathymic progenitors surviving conditioning explained high day-60 diversity. T-cell numbers and diversity one year post-transplant derived largely from freshly generated T cells. Alpha-beta T cells present about two months after transplant were reported to originate from several hundred expanded graft clones.

From germline, CDR1 is DFQATT and CDR2 SNEGSKA (reference sequence). The CDR3 sequence is 16 residues long. V trimming: 4 bases; J trimming: 5 bases; junction bases outside the gene matches: 13. The chain links TRBV20-1 to TRBJ2-4; TRBD2 aligns across 8 bases. This TCR came from a boy in the first two years of life who had a stem cell transplant for SCID, so the T cells may come from the graft donor. The sequences come from PBMCs, mostly from graft donor cells, collected 360 days after TCRalphabeta/CD19-depleted stem cell transplant. In nucleotides, the CDR3 is TGCAGTGCTACTCGGGCCCGGGGGGGGTTAGAAAACATTCAGTACTTC. Its protein product is CSATRARGGLENIQYF.